This T cell receptor (beta chain) was identified in a study of breast tumors, draining lymph nodes, adjacent tissues (dated by TCRdb to about 2016). Describing the broader study: The study compared TCR beta repertoires across tumor, adjacent nontumor tissue and axillary lymph nodes from breast cancer patients. The study was designed to assess the relationships and possible T-cell exchange between tumor, surrounding tissue and draining lymph node repertoires in human breast cancer.

The lymph node samples were taken from the axillary draining lymph nodes of breast cancer patients. Sequencer: Illumina HiSeq 2000. TCR beta chain libraries were generated through multiplex PCR amplification. The amplified TCR beta chain products were analyzed by high-throughput sequencing. TCRdb itself trimmed the public reads at Q25 with fastp, ran MiXCR and retained productive beta chains. Under each unique CDR3 protein, matching rows form one entry showing the most common genes and DNA. The table for this sample lists about 200,000 distinct CDR3 sequences; 30% to 35% of them were counted only once. The ten top clones hold under 4.5% of the sample. Based on the germline V gene (reference sequence), the CDR1 and CDR2 sequences are LNHDA and SQIVND. The CDR3 contains 16 residues when both ends are counted. The retained sequence is limited to the CDR3, 48 bases, with the frame set at the first base. V loses 2 bases, J loses 0 bases, and the germline ends lie 13 bases apart.

Findings and caveats that apply to the study as a whole: The data were considered consistent with most tumor T cells being derived from the lymph node and subsequently expanding within tumor tissue. Rather than being directly demonstrated, the conclusion that tumor T cells originate in lymph nodes was presented as consistent with a hypothesis. Tumor and nontumor tissue repertoires were found to be significantly more similar in luminal-like than in basal-like breast cancer. Tumor T-cell repertoires showed less diversity than lymph node repertoires and more diversity than nontumor tissue repertoires, and tumor T-cell repertoires showed preferential V and J gene usage.

This clonotype was observed a handful of times. The target of this receptor is not known. The CDR3 does not end in the conserved phenylalanine or tryptophan, so this is likely a read error. The chain links TRBV19 with TRBJ1-2; the best D guess is TRBD1, with 6 bases matching. Sequencing was performed on axillary lymph node tissue. This clonotype originated in a female donor with breast cancer. Some clones in this sample may be carry-over from other donors' samples. The DNA is as follows: TGTGCCAGTAGTATAACTTCTACAGGGCCTAACTATGGCTACACCTCC. This sequence encodes CASSITSTGPNYGYTS.